A single sample gave rise to the 19 T cell receptor beta chains below, sequenced in a study of glioma-infiltrating T cells after dendritic cell vaccination. Sequenced by immunoSEQ multiplex PCR; TCRdb stores in-frame clones only, minus some. This table holds roughly 82,000 clones, approximately 90% found once. Sequenced here: blood, sampled before dendritic cell vaccination. All receptors derive from a human donor with glioblastoma.

The rearrangement joins TRBV23-1 to TRBJ1-5; 9 bases fit TRBD1. TRBV23-1 is known as an ORF, though its function is uncertain. The CDR3 totals 14 residues. J lost 7 bases, V lost 5 bases, and 6 bases had no gene match. This chain's CDR3 is CASSGQGIGQPQHF. CDR3 DNA sequence: TGCGCCAGCAGTGGACAGGGGATAGGGCAGCCCCAGCATTTT.

V gene TRBV6-4 combines with J gene TRBJ2-7; D is undetermined. Trimming left V 7 bases short and J 5 bases short, with 12 bases between. This CDR3 is 12 amino acids long. Germline V gene lookup returns CDR1 MRHNA and CDR2 SNTAGT. The CDR3 sequence is CASTSGSHEQYF. CDR3 nucleotide sequence: TGTGCCAGCACTAGTGGTAGCCACGAGCAGTACTTC.

The chain uses TRBV6-1 and TRBJ1-5; possibly TRBD1 for D (6 bases). CDR1 and CDR2 from the germline V gene are MNHNS and SASEGT. CDR3 size: 17 residues. Trimming removed 0 bases at V and 2 bases at J, with 14 bases between. The CDR3 bases are TGTGCCAGCAGTGAAGCGGGCGGGGGCAAGGGCAATCAGCCCCAGCATTTT. It encodes CASSEAGGGKGNQPQHF.

The chain couples TRBV10-3 to TRBJ1-1, with a tentative D call TRBD1 (5 bases). V gave up 3 bases and J gave up 0 bases, with 5 bases separating them. Per germline, CDR1 ENHRY and CDR2 SYGVKD. This CDR3 comprises 13 residues. CDR3 nucleotides: TGTGCCATCAGTGACAGGGTGAACACTGAAGCTTTCTTT. As protein: CAISDRVNTEAFF.

The chain carries TRBV7-3 and TRBJ2-1; 9 positions agree with TRBD2. V was clipped by 5 bases and J by 7 bases; unmatched bases: 9. Germline values: CDR1 SGHTA, CDR2 FQGTGA. CDR3 length equals 15 residues. The CDR3 nucleotides read TGTGCCAGCAGCCCCAGCCTAGCGGGGAGGAATGAGCAGTTCTTC. Protein: CASSPSLAGRNEQFF.

This clone has only a few counts. J is TRBJ2-1 and V is TRBV7-9, with D possibly matching TRBD2 (6 bases). The CDR3 totals 18 residues. In germline, CDR1 is SEHNR, CDR2 FQNEAQ (reference sequence). V was trimmed by 0 bases and J by 8 bases, leaving 23 bases between them. The CDR3 protein is CASSLADTMVLANDEQFF. DNA of the CDR3: TGTGCCAGCAGCTTAGCGGATACAATGGTACTAGCCAACGATGAGCAGTTCTTC. The variable domain in full, completed from reference TRBV7-9 and TRBJ2-1, reads DTGVSQNPRHKITKRGQNVTFRCDPISEHNRLYWYRQTLGQGPEFLTYFQNEAQLEKSRLLSDRFSAERPKGSFSTLEIQRTEQGDSAMYLCASSLADTMVLANDEQFFGPGTRLTVL.

The chain links TRBV30 to TRBJ1-2; possibly TRBD1 for D (5 bases). The CDR3 is made up of 13 amino acids. Germline values: CDR1 GTSNPN, CDR2 SVGIG (reference sequence). The V end was cut by 3 bases, the J end by 2 bases, with 10 bases between. CDR3 amino acids: CAWRVAGNYGYTF. The DNA of the CDR3 is TGTGCCTGGAGAGTTGCAGGGAACTATGGCTACACCTTC.

J is TRBJ2-7 and V is TRBV2; 10 bases agree with TRBD1. Germline-derived CDR1 and CDR2 are SNHLY and FYNNEI. After removal of 5 bases from V and 2 bases from J, the junction contained 9 bases not matched to a gene. CDR3 length: 16 amino acids. The CDR3 DNA follows: TGTGCCAGCAGTCCTGCCCCCGGGACAGGGGCCTACGAGCAGTACTTC. Translation gives CASSPAPGTGAYEQYF.

The chain links TRBV7-8 to TRBJ2-1; 11 positions match TRBD2. The CDR3 length is 19 residues. V lost 4 bases, J lost 0 bases, and 11 bases stayed unmatched. Germline V gives CDR1 SGHVS, CDR2 FQNEAQ. CDR3 nucleotides: TGTGCCAGCAGCTCTGGACTAGCGGGCCCTAGATCCTCCTACAATGAGCAGTTCTTC. Translated: CASSSGLAGPRSSYNEQFF.

J is TRBJ2-3 and V is TRBV7-2, with TRBD2 as a possible D gene (6 bases). This CDR3 comprises 16 residues. Trimming shortened V by 1 base and J by 2 bases, and 13 bases separated the two germline ends. Germline V gene sequence: CDR1 SGHTA, CDR2 FQGNSA. The CDR3 sequence is CASSLGRGSVTDTQYF. In DNA form, the CDR3 reads TGTGCCAGCAGCTTAGGGAGGGGCTCTGTCACAGATACGCAGTATTTT.

The chain has TRBV10-3 and TRBJ1-1; 7 nucleotides match TRBD1. The CDR3 is 13 amino acids. The germline CDR1 and CDR2 sequences are ENHRY and SYGVKD. V lost 6 bases and J lost 1; bases outside the gene matches: 2. CDR3 nucleotide sequence: TGTGCCATCAGACAGGGGCGGAACACTGAAGCTTTCTTT. Protein sequence: CAIRQGRNTEAFF.

The chain uses TRBV6-1 and TRBJ2-7; tentative D call: TRBD2 (5 bases). The CDR3 is 15 residues long. Trimming removed 5 bases from V and 2 bases from J, with 16 bases in between. Germline V gene sequence: CDR1 MNHNS, CDR2 SASEGT. In DNA, the CDR3 is TGTGCCAGCAGTCCCCCCGGCGGACTTGCCTACGAGCAGTACTTC. Its protein is CASSPPGGLAYEQYF.

The chain uses TRBV6-1 and TRBJ1-5; 7 nucleotides line up with TRBD1. The V segment lost 6 bases and the J segment 0 bases; nucleotides outside the gene matches: 5. The CDR3 covers 15 residues. Germline V gene sequence: CDR1 MNHNS, CDR2 SASEGT. The chain's CDR3 is CASRETGDSNQPQHF. The CDR3 DNA sequence: TGTGCCAGCAGAGAAACAGGGGATAGCAATCAGCCCCAGCATTTT.

This clone was found once. The chain combines TRBV2 with TRBJ2-1; the D gene is possibly TRBD1 (5 bases). The CDR3 is made up of 15 amino acids. CDR1 and CDR2 (germline): SNHLY, FYNNEI. Deletions cut 3 bases from V and 8 bases from J, with 17 bases between. CDR3 in DNA: TGTGCCAGCAGTGAGATAGGATCGGAAGGGGATGAGCAGTTCTTC. This codes for CASSEIGSEGDEQFF.

This clone appeared a single time. The J gene is TRBJ2-3, the V gene TRBV10-3, with 12 bases that match TRBD2. The V and J ends lost 9 bases and 1 base, in that order; junction bases with no gene match: 14. This CDR3 is built from 18 residues. CDR1 and CDR2 (germline): ENHRY, SYGVKD. The CDR3 bases are TGTGCCATTTCCGCACTAGCGGGGGGCTCCTCCGGCACAGATACGCAGTATTTT. It yields the protein CAISALAGGSSGTDTQYF.

This chain links TRBV6-1 with TRBJ1-1, with a possible D match to TRBD1 (5 bases). The CDR3 covers 13 residues. V lost 0 bases, J lost 8 bases, and 10 bases lay in between. Looked up from germline, CDR1 is MNHNS and CDR2 is SASEGT. CDR3 sequence reads: CASSEAGLREAFF. The CDR3 nucleotides read TGTGCCAGCAGTGAAGCGGGACTGCGGGAAGCTTTCTTT.

The chain uses TRBV27 and TRBJ2-3; 10 positions match TRBD2. This CDR3 comprises 16 residues. The V and J ends lost 5 bases and 7 bases, in that order; junction bases with no gene match: 12. Germline values: CDR1 MNHEY, CDR2 SMNVEV (reference sequence). CDR3 sequence (DNA): TGTGCCAGCAGTCCGACGTTTGAACTAGCGGGGTATACGCAGTATTTT. This sequence encodes CASSPTFELAGYTQYF.

The chain joins TRBV7-3 to TRBJ1-2; weak D call: TRBD1 (5 bases). With 0 bases removed from V and 5 bases from J, the gap between germline ends came to 13 bases. The CDR3 has 15 residues. CDR1 is SGHTA and CDR2 is FQGTGA in the germline V gene. DNA of the CDR3: TGTGCCAGCAGCTTAACTGGGGGGGGAGGATATGGCTACACCTTC. Its protein product is CASSLTGGGGYGYTF.

This chain connects TRBV5-1 to TRBJ2-5, with 7 bases identical to TRBD2. The germline V gene encodes CDR1 SGHRS and CDR2 YFSETQ. This CDR3 has 16 amino acids. V lost 1 base to trimming and J lost 5 bases; unmatched junction nucleotides: 11. The CDR3 DNA is TGCGCCAGCAGCTTGTCGCCTAGCGGTATGGAGGAGACCCAGTACTTC. Translated, it gives CASSLSPSGMEETQYF.